This T cell receptor (beta chain) emerged from a study of CD8+ T cells in alopecia areata. Study summary: Among treated patients, severity was scored by affected scalp area percentage. Study findings and constraints: In patients, TCRs were shared less clearly than in mice, and HLA may possibly be involved. For lesional scalp, especially alopecia totalis/universalis, clonality was higher than in normal scalp.

The count of this clone is one. Its specificity is not known. Treatment described: oral pan-JAK inhibitor, 5-10 mg twice daily. Individuals with alopecia areata gave both lesional scalp punch biopsies and peripheral blood for collection. After isolation, RNA underwent reverse transcription to generate cDNA as the sequencing template. Profiling relied on immunoSEQ multiplex PCR, and the TCRdb table lists in-frame clones only, not all of them. This repertoire shows under 150,000 clones, over 55% found once; its top ten account for around 5.7%. The ends lost 6 bases at V and 7 bases at J; junction bases unmatched: 10. The CDR3 totals 15 residues.

The sequencing here drew on CD4+ T cells sorted from blood, taken at week 4, from a patient treated with tofacitinib. The clonotype was recovered from a human donor with alopecia areata. The rearrangement joins TRBV23-1 to TRBJ2-3, with 10 positions matching TRBD1. TRBV23-1 is an ORF; its function is uncertain. CDR3 sequence reads: CASSQNGQGGYTQYF. CDR3 nucleotides: TGCGCCAGCAGCCAGAACGGACAGGGGGGTTATACGCAGTATTTT.